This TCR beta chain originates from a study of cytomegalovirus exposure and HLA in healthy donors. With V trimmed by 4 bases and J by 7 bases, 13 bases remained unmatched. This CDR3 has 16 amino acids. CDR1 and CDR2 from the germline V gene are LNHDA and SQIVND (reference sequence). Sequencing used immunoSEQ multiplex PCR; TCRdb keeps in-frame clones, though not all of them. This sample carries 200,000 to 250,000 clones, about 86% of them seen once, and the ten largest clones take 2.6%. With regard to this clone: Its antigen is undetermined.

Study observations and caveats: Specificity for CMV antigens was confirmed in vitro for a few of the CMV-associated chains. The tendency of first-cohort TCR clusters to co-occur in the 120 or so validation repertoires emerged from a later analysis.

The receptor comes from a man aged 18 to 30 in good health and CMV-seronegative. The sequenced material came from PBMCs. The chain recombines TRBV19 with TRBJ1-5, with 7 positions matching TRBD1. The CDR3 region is CASSKPLSGDSQPQHF. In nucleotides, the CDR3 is TGTGCCAGTAGTAAGCCCCTCTCAGGGGACAGCCAGCCCCAGCATTTT. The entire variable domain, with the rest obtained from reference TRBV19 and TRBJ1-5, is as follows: DGGITQSPKYLFRKEGQNVTLSCEQNLNHDAMYWYRQDPGQGLRLIYYSQIVNDFQKGDIAEGYSVSREKKESFPLTVTSAQKNPTAFYLCASSKPLSGDSQPQHFGDGTRLSIL.